These 18 T cell receptor beta chains were all obtained from the same sample, sequenced in a study of cytomegalovirus exposure and HLA in healthy donors. Both 60 Vbeta primers and 13 Jbeta primers went into the PCR. Assay used: immunoSEQ multiplex PCR; TCRdb lists only in-frame clones, some missing. The sample records 110,000 or so clones, 67% being singletons. Sample: PBMCs. The receptors come from a man aged 18 to 30 in good health and CMV-seropositive.

As to this clone: The germline gene is not matched at one end of the junction; a read error may be the cause. The chain combines TRBV6-1 with TRBJ2-5; D uncertain. Germline CDR1 reads MNHNS; CDR2 reads SASEGT. The CDR3 totals 15 residues. As DNA, the CDR3 is TGTGCCATCAGTGAGTCTGACGGCGAGGTGGAGACCCAGTACTTC. Translation: CAISESDGEVETQYF.

This chain links TRBV2 with TRBJ1-4, with D maybe TRBD1 (5 bases). CDR1 and CDR2 (germline): SNHLY, FYNNEI. The ends were cut back, 6 bases at V and 0 bases at J, with 11 bases in the middle. The CDR3 runs 15 residues. The CDR3 region has the DNA TGTGCCAGCAGCGCCACAGGAACAACTAATGAAAAACTGTTTTTT. Translating gives CASSATGTTNEKLFF. The full variable domain, with the rest looked up from reference TRBV2 and TRBJ1-4, is EPEVTQTPSHQVTQMGQEVILRCVPISNHLYFYWYRQILGQKVEFLVSFYNNEISEKSEIFDDQFSVERPDGSNFTLKIRSTKLEDSAMYFCASSATGTTNEKLFFGSGTQLSVL.

The genes are TRBV28 and TRBJ2-1; the D is unclear. V was clipped by 2 bases and J by 6 bases, with 11 bases between them. The CDR3 extends over 14 amino acids. CDR1 and CDR2 from the germline V gene are MDHEN and SYDVKM. The CDR3: CASSLDSVSNEQFF. The CDR3 coding sequence is TGTGCCAGCAGTTTAGACTCCGTTAGCAATGAGCAGTTCTTC.

This chain links TRBV19 with TRBJ2-2; 8 bases line up with TRBD2. Germline values: CDR1 LNHDA, CDR2 SQIVND (reference sequence). There are 16 residues in the CDR3. V lost 5 bases, J lost 4 bases, and 9 bases stayed unmatched. The CDR3 nucleotides are TGTGCCAGTAGTTCCTGGACTAGCCGCAGCACCGGGGAGCTGTTTTTT. Translation: CASSSWTSRSTGELFF.

V is TRBV5-1 and J is TRBJ2-5; tentative D call: TRBD1 (5 bases). The germline V gene encodes CDR1 SGHRS and CDR2 YFSETQ. Trimming took 7 bases from V and 2 from J, leaving 15 bases between them. The CDR3 is 14 amino acids. CDR3 residues: CASGTDNLQETQYF. CDR3 sequence (DNA): TGCGCCAGCGGTACGGACAACCTGCAAGAGACCCAGTACTTC.

V gene TRBV5-1 combines with J gene TRBJ2-1, with TRBD2 matching 13 bases. The CDR3 has 14 residues. Unmatched junction bases numbered 4, after V lost 4 bases and J lost 9 bases. Germline assignment: CDR1 SGHRS and CDR2 YFSETQ. CDR3 region: CASSMTSGGIEQFF. The CDR3 DNA reads TGCGCCAGCAGCATGACTAGCGGGGGGATTGAGCAGTTCTTC.

The genes are TRBV7-6 and TRBJ2-1; perhaps TRBD2 as D (5 bases). Looked up from germline, CDR1 is SGHVS and CDR2 is FNYEAQ. The CDR3 is 15 residues long. Trimming stripped 0 bases from V and 9 bases from J, with 15 bases between. CDR3 nucleotide sequence: TGTGCCAGCAGCTTAGCGAGGGCATCCTTGGGTGAGCAGTTCTTC. It codes for CASSLARASLGEQFF.

This chain links TRBV7-2 with TRBJ2-1, with a weak D call TRBD2 (5 bases). This CDR3 comprises 15 residues. Deletions cut 2 bases from V and 5 bases from J, with 13 bases between. From germline, CDR1 is SGHTA and CDR2 FQGNSA. This chain's CDR3 is CASSLLRGTNNEQFF. The CDR3 nucleotides read TGTGCCAGCAGCTTACTTCGGGGAACAAACAATGAGCAGTTCTTC.

This clone was observed a handful of times. The chain carries TRBV6-7 and TRBJ1-2; D call uncertain. TRBV6-7 falls under the ORF class, with uncertain function. V was pared by 0 bases and J by 7 bases, with 15 bases between. This CDR3 contains 15 residues. CDR3 protein: CASSYSNGHSSGYTF. In nucleotides, the CDR3 is TGTGCCAGCAGTTACTCGAATGGCCACTCTAGTGGCTACACCTTC.

The chain is built from TRBV5-6 and TRBJ2-5; TRBD2 might be the D (6 bases). V was trimmed by 0 bases and J by 0 bases, leaving 9 bases between them. The CDR3 covers 15 residues. Germline loops: CDR1 SGHDT, CDR2 YYEEEE. The chain's CDR3 is CASSLAGVHQETQYF. In DNA form, the CDR3 reads TGTGCCAGCAGCTTGGCGGGGGTCCACCAAGAGACCCAGTACTTC. The variable domain in full, completed from reference TRBV5-6 and TRBJ2-5, reads DAGVTQSPTHLIKTRGQQVTLRCSPKSGHDTVSWYQQALGQGPQFIFQYYEEEERQRGNFPDRFSGHQFPNYSSELNVNALLLGDSALYLCASSLAGVHQETQYFGPGTRLLVL.

V gene TRBV5-1 combines with J gene TRBJ1-4; 7 nucleotides agree with TRBD1. The CDR3 contains 15 residues. Germline V gene sequence: CDR1 SGHRS, CDR2 YFSETQ. V lost 4 bases and J lost 8; bases outside the gene matches: 11. The CDR3, as DNA: TGCGCCAGCAGCGTCGGACAGGCCAGCTTAGAAAAACTGTTTTTT. It encodes CASSVGQASLEKLFF.

The chain combines TRBV6-6 with TRBJ1-2; 8 positions agree with TRBD1. The V and J ends lost 6 bases and 2 bases, in that order; junction bases with no gene match: 11. Germline V lookup: CDR1 MNHNY, CDR2 SVGAGI (reference sequence). The CDR3 runs 16 residues. CDR3 DNA: TGTGCCAGCAGGGGGGACAGGAGCCCCCGAAACTATGGCTACACCTTC. Its protein is CASRGDRSPRNYGYTF.

CDR3 protein: CASSLAGGTHQPQHF. The CDR3 coding sequence is TGTGCCAGCAGCTTGGCAGGGGGAACGCATCAGCCCCAGCATTTT. J is TRBJ1-5 and V is TRBV5-6; 7 nucleotides agree with TRBD1. The V gene end was trimmed by 0 bases and the J gene end by 5 bases; junction bases not matched to a gene: 5. Germline CDR1 reads SGHDT; CDR2 reads YYEEEE. This CDR3 has 15 amino acids.

Only a few counts were recorded for this clone. J is TRBJ2-7 and V is TRBV2, with 9 bases fitting TRBD2. CDR3 length: 15 residues. Trimming took 4 bases from V and 0 from J; bases not matched to a gene: 4. From germline, CDR1 is SNHLY and CDR2 FYNNEI. The CDR3 DNA reads as TGTGCCAGCAGTGCTGAGCGGGGGGTCTCCTACGAGCAGTACGTC. The encoded protein is CASSAERGVSYEQYV.

This clone has just a few counts. The J gene is TRBJ2-1, the V gene TRBV19; the D gene is possibly TRBD1 (6 bases). Trimming pared 5 bases from V and 3 bases from J, leaving 14 bases between. Germline loops: CDR1 LNHDA, CDR2 SQIVND (reference sequence). There are 15 residues in the CDR3. The DNA for the CDR3 is TGTGCCAGTAGTCCAACAGGGTGGGGCTACAATGAGCAGTTCTTC. This sequence encodes CASSPTGWGYNEQFF.

The chain links TRBV6-5 to TRBJ2-2; TRBD2 matches at 8 bases. The CDR3 covers 13 residues. Losses at the gene ends were 6 bases for V and 8 bases for J; bases not matched to a gene: 5. In germline, CDR1 is MNHEY, CDR2 SVGAGI. DNA for the CDR3: TGTGCCAGCAGAACCATAGCGGGGGGGGAGCTGTTTTTT. It yields the protein CASRTIAGGELFF.

The rearrangement links TRBV6-4 to TRBJ1-1; perhaps TRBD1 as D (5 bases). Germline V gene data show CDR1 as MRHNA and CDR2 as SNTAGT. This CDR3 is 13 amino acids long. Trimming took 0 bases from V and 11 from J, leaving 13 bases between them. The CDR3 protein is CASSDSIQGRAFF. The CDR3 DNA reads as TGTGCCAGCAGTGACTCGATCCAGGGTCGTGCTTTCTTT.

This clone was recorded a few times. The chain joins TRBV28 to TRBJ1-1, with D unclear. There are 12 residues in the CDR3. V was clipped by 11 bases and J by 4 bases, with 14 bases between them. In germline, CDR1 is MDHEN, CDR2 SYDVKM. The CDR3 is CAPPRVPTEAFF. The DNA for the CDR3 is TGTGCCCCTCCCCGGGTTCCCACTGAAGCTTTCTTT.